A single sample gave rise to the 29 T cell receptor beta chains below, sequenced in a study of shared clonotypes between healthy human individuals. Clones were read by immunoSEQ multiplex PCR, and TCRdb kept only the in-frame ones, dropping some. The table includes approximately 1,000,000 clones, around 82% detected once. Sample: memory CD4+ T cells from PBMCs. As for subset: CD45RA-negative fraction. Receptors originate from a man aged 18 to 29 in good health. Some clones in this sample may be carry-over from other donors' samples.

This chain joins TRBV14 and TRBJ2-3; TRBD2 aligns across 11 bases. V dropped 0 bases and J dropped 1; count of bases not matched to a gene: 9. The V gene's germline CDR1 is SGHDN and CDR2 FVKESK. The CDR3 covers 19 residues. The CDR3 DNA follows: TGTGCCAGCAGCCAAGAAGGAAGTAGCGGGGGGGTGGGCACAGATACGCAGTATTTT. It yields the protein CASSQEGSSGGVGTDTQYF.

The chain uses TRBV7-9 and TRBJ2-7, with D perhaps TRBD1 (6 bases). Germline CDR1 and CDR2: SEHNR and FQNEAQ (reference sequence). V lost 4 bases to trimming and J lost 1 base, with 14 bases between them. The CDR3 runs to 15 residues. CDR3 loop: CASSWEGQRSYEQYF. In DNA, the CDR3 is TGTGCCAGCAGCTGGGAAGGACAGCGGTCCTACGAGCAGTACTTC.

The chain recombines TRBV6-6 with TRBJ2-5, with no clear D. With 6 bases removed from V and 4 bases from J, the gap between germline ends came to 9 bases. The germline V gene has CDR1 MNHNY and CDR2 SVGAGI (reference sequence). The CDR3 spans 12 residues. The CDR3 sequence is CASSRPGETQYF. CDR3 nucleotides: TGTGCCAGCAGCCGCCCCGGAGAGACCCAGTACTTC.

This clone appeared a single time. The chain carries TRBV7-2 and TRBJ2-1; 12 nucleotides line up with TRBD2. With 2 bases clipped from V and 7 bases from J, the junction kept 6 bases outside the gene matches. The CDR3 covers 16 residues. Germline V CDR1 and CDR2: SGHTA, FQGNSA. In nucleotides, the CDR3 is TGTGCCAGCAGCTTAATAGGGCTAGCGGGAGGGAATGAGCAGTTCTTC. It yields the protein CASSLIGLAGGNEQFF.

This rearrangement joins TRBV14 to TRBJ2-7; the match to TRBD2 covers 12 bases. Germline V lookup: CDR1 SGHDN, CDR2 FVKESK. With V trimmed by 2 bases and J by 6 bases, 5 bases remained unmatched. There are 15 residues in the CDR3. The DNA for the CDR3 is TGTGCCAGCAGCCAACCGACTAGCGGGAGAGGCGAGCAGTACTTC. Protein product: CASSQPTSGRGEQYF. Supplemented by reference TRBV14 and TRBJ2-7, the full variable domain reads EAGVTQFPSHSVIEKGQTVTLRCDPISGHDNLYWYRRVMGKEIKFLLHFVKESKQDESGMPNNRFLAERTGGTYSTLKVQPAELEDSGVYFCASSQPTSGRGEQYFGPGTRLTVT.

This sequence joins TRBV11-3 and TRBJ2-1; TRBD1 matches at 9 bases. J gave up 7 bases and V 6 bases, and 10 bases lay outside the gene matches. CDR1 is SGHNT, CDR2 YENEEA, per germline. The CDR3 runs 15 residues. The CDR3 coding sequence is TGTGCCAGCAGTCTCGCCGGGACAGGGAAGAATGAGCAGTTCTTC. Its protein is CASSLAGTGKNEQFF.

The chain's CDR3 is CASSQVAGGSYNEQFF. The CDR3 DNA sequence: TGCGCCAGCAGCCAGGTAGCGGGGGGCTCCTACAATGAGCAGTTCTTC. This chain joins TRBV4-1 and TRBJ2-1; 10 bases line up with TRBD2. The CDR3 consists of 16 residues. CDR1 and CDR2 (germline): MGHRA, YSYEKL. V was clipped by 3 bases and J by 0 bases; unmatched bases: 2.

This chain connects TRBV7-9 to TRBJ2-5; 7 nucleotides agree with TRBD1. This CDR3 spans 13 amino acids. Per the germline V gene, CDR1 is SEHNR and CDR2 is FQNEAQ (reference sequence). V lost 5 bases to trimming and J lost 5 bases; unmatched junction nucleotides: 5. CDR3 amino acids: CASSPQGSETQYF. DNA for the CDR3: TGTGCCAGCAGCCCACAGGGGTCGGAGACCCAGTACTTC.

The chain employs TRBV14 and TRBJ2-2; D is perhaps TRBD1 or TRBD2 (6 bases each). V lost 4 bases, J lost 6 bases, and 18 bases lay in between. The CDR3 runs to 16 residues. CDR1 is SGHDN and CDR2 is FVKESK in the germline V gene. CDR3 sequence reads: CASSPPGRGRAGELFF. The CDR3 DNA follows: TGTGCCAGCAGCCCCCCGGGCCGGGGGCGGGCCGGGGAGCTGTTTTTT.

The chain is built from TRBV29-1 and TRBJ1-2; 7 nucleotides agree with TRBD1. J gave up 5 bases and V 7 bases, and 22 bases lay outside the gene matches. The germline gives CDR1 SQVTM, CDR2 ANQGSEA. CDR3 length: 17 residues. In DNA, the CDR3 is TGCAGCGCCAATACAGGGGCTGGATCAGGGGGTCCTTATGGCTACACCTTC. Protein sequence: CSANTGAGSGGPYGYTF.

The chain combines TRBV2 with TRBJ2-7; 14 positions match TRBD2. The germline gives CDR1 SNHLY, CDR2 FYNNEI. With V trimmed by 10 bases and J by 1 base, 9 bases remained unmatched. The CDR3 has 16 amino acids. In nucleotides, the CDR3 is TGTGCCACCAAACCCGGGACTAGCGGGGGATCCTACGAGCAGTACTTC. Translated, it gives CATKPGTSGGSYEQYF.

The chain links TRBV4-2 to TRBJ1-1, with a possible D match to TRBD1 (6 bases). V was trimmed by 4 bases and J by 0 bases, leaving 18 bases between them. From germline, CDR1 is LGHNA and CDR2 YNFKEQ. The CDR3 length is 17 residues. The CDR3 reads CASSPKNRAEMNTEAFF. DNA for the CDR3: TGTGCCAGCAGCCCAAAGAACAGGGCTGAGATGAACACTGAAGCTTTCTTT.

The chain uses TRBV18 and TRBJ2-5; perhaps TRBD2 as D (5 bases). The V and J ends lost 6 bases and 5 bases respectively, with 19 bases between them. The CDR3 covers 15 residues. The germline V gene has CDR1 KGHSH and CDR2 LQKENI. DNA of the CDR3: TGTGCCAGCTCCTTACCGGGGAGTCGACGGGAGACCCAGTACTTC. Translating gives CASSLPGSRRETQYF.

The chain links TRBV27 to TRBJ2-5, with TRBD2 matching over 10 bases. The CDR3 runs 15 residues. Germline-derived CDR1 and CDR2 are MNHEY and SMNVEV (reference sequence). J gave up 5 bases and V 7 bases, and 10 bases lay outside the gene matches. DNA for the CDR3: TGTGCCAGCAACCCTAGCGGGAGAGACTGGGAGACCCAGTACTTC. This gives the protein CASNPSGRDWETQYF.

In its sample, this clone was seen many times. The chain couples TRBV30 to TRBJ2-3, with D unresolved. There are 11 residues in the CDR3. Germline V lookup: CDR1 GTSNPN, CDR2 SVGIG (reference sequence). The V end was cut by 1 base, the J end by 2 bases, with 1 base between. CDR3 sequence (DNA): TGTGCCTGGAGTGCCACAGATACGCAGTATTTT. Protein: CAWSATDTQYF.

The chain employs TRBV5-1 and TRBJ1-2; TRBD1 agrees at 8 bases. Germline V gives CDR1 SGHRS, CDR2 YFSETQ. The trim removed 7 bases at V and 1 base at J, leaving 15 bases unmatched. The CDR3 runs 17 residues. In DNA form, the CDR3 reads TGCGCCAGCTCCAGTACCACGGGACAGGAGATTAACTATGGCTACACCTTC. Translated, it gives CASSSTTGQEINYGYTF.

The chain joins TRBV4-3 to TRBJ2-3, with D perhaps being TRBD1 or TRBD2 (7 bases each). There are 13 residues in the CDR3. CDR1 is LGHNA and CDR2 is YSLEER in the germline V gene. Between the trimmed V and J ends, which lost 0 bases and 8 bases, there was a span of 9 bases. CDR3 sequence (DNA): TGCGCCAGCAGCCAAGACAGGGGGGGTACGCAGTATTTT. Amino acids: CASSQDRGGTQYF.

The V gene is TRBV11-3, the J gene TRBJ2-1; maybe TRBD1 (5 bases). The CDR3 runs 14 residues. The ends were cut back, 5 bases at V and 5 bases at J, with 13 bases in the middle. CDR1 SGHNT and CDR2 YENEEA come from the germline V gene. CDR3 protein: CASSKTWGHNEQFF. DNA of the CDR3: TGTGCCAGCAGCAAAACCTGGGGCCACAATGAGCAGTTCTTC.

The rearrangement uses TRBV5-1 and TRBJ2-3, with D unresolved. Germline-derived CDR1 and CDR2 are SGHRS and YFSETQ. Trimming removed 0 bases at V and 0 bases at J, with 8 bases between. The CDR3 has 15 amino acids. CDR3 DNA sequence: TGCGCCAGCAGCTTGGCTCCCTTTAGCACAGATACGCAGTATTTT. It is translated as CASSLAPFSTDTQYF.

This clone was found once. The J gene is TRBJ2-7, the V gene TRBV11-2; unclear D gene. Trimming left V 4 bases short and J 2 bases short, with 12 bases between. The CDR3 is made up of 14 amino acids. Germline assignment: CDR1 SGHAT and CDR2 FQNNGV. As DNA, the CDR3 is TGTGCCAGCAGCTCCCTTACAAGCCCCTACGAGCAGTACTTC. Translating it yields CASSSLTSPYEQYF.

To note about this clone: Within the sample, other DNA sequences also encode this same CDR3. This sequence joins TRBV9 and TRBJ1-3, with TRBD1 as a possible D gene (6 bases). The CDR3 length is 14 residues. Germline loops: CDR1 SGDLS, CDR2 YYNGEE. The V end was cut by 5 bases, the J end by 4 bases, with 13 bases between. Here the CDR3 reads CASSRGGPGNTIYF. CDR3 DNA sequence: TGTGCCAGCAGTAGAGGGGGGCCAGGAAACACCATATATTTT.

This clone was detected only a few times. The gene calls are TRBV30 and TRBJ1-1, with 8 bases aligning to TRBD1. The V gene's germline CDR1 is GTSNPN and CDR2 SVGIG (reference sequence). The CDR3 is 13 residues long. Trimming at V came to 2 bases and at J to 3 bases, leaving 2 bases not matched to a gene. CDR3 nucleotides: TGTGCCTGGAGTAAGACAGGGGACACTGAAGCTTTCTTT. Its translation is CAWSKTGDTEAFF.

About this clone itself: Possible read error: a much larger clone is one base away. This sequence joins TRBV11-2 and TRBJ1-1; no reliable D call. V was shortened by 2 bases and J by 11 bases, with 18 bases between the two germline ends. This CDR3 contains 14 residues. Germline-derived CDR1 and CDR2 are SGHAT and FQNNGV. The CDR3 loop is CASSLHGDAPRAFF. The CDR3 DNA sequence: TGTGCCAGCAGCTTACACGGGGATGCCCCGAGGGCTTTCTTT.

Only a few counts were recorded for this clone. The chain uses TRBV21-1 and TRBJ1-5; the listed D gene, TRBD1, was not tested against the DNA. TRBV21-1 counts as a pseudogene. This CDR3 comprises 13 residues. CDR3 loop: CASSKLGDQPQHF. The CDR3 DNA reads TGTGCCAGCAGCAAATTGGGCGATCAGCCCCAGCATTTT.

This clone was counted a single time. This rearrangement joins TRBV5-1 to TRBJ2-3, with D hard to call. V lost 2 bases to trimming and J lost 1 base, with 11 bases between them. The CDR3 runs to 15 residues. Germline-derived CDR1 and CDR2 are SGHRS and YFSETQ. CDR3 in amino acids: CASSFLGPGTDTQYF. CDR3 coding DNA: TGCGCCAGCAGCTTCTTGGGCCCGGGCACAGATACGCAGTATTTT.

V and J are TRBV9 and TRBJ2-5, with 8 bases identical to TRBD1. Germline V gene sequence: CDR1 SGDLS, CDR2 YYNGEE. This CDR3 contains 15 residues. V trimming: 0 bases; J trimming: 5 bases; junction bases outside the gene matches: 6. The CDR3: CASSVGAGGAETQYF. The CDR3 DNA sequence: TGTGCCAGCAGCGTAGGGGCAGGGGGCGCGGAGACCCAGTACTTC.

The rearrangement joins TRBV18 to TRBJ2-1; D is undetermined. Per the germline V gene, CDR1 is KGHSH and CDR2 is LQKENI. This CDR3 has 14 amino acids. Trimming took 7 bases from V and 1 from J, leaving 11 bases between them. The CDR3 spells CASYRGGSYNEQFF. The DNA of the CDR3 is TGTGCCAGCTACCGTGGTGGGTCCTACAATGAGCAGTTCTTC.

This chain joins TRBV6-5 and TRBJ2-6; D is uncertain. Germline V gene lookup returns CDR1 MNHEY and CDR2 SVGAGI. The CDR3 is made up of 14 amino acids. V was shortened by 8 bases and J by 0 bases, with 8 bases between the two germline ends. CDR3 in DNA: TGTGCCAGCGCTAGGGCCTCTGGGGCCAACGTCCTGACTTTC. This gives the protein CASARASGANVLTF.

J is TRBJ1-2 and V is TRBV6-5; TRBD1 is a possible D gene (5 bases). V lost 7 bases and J lost 6, with 15 bases in between. Germline assignment: CDR1 MNHEY and CDR2 SVGAGI. The CDR3 loop spans 13 amino acids. The CDR3 nucleotides are TGTGCCAGCAAAAGGGACCCGGGGGATGGCTACACCTTC. It translates to CASKRDPGDGYTF.